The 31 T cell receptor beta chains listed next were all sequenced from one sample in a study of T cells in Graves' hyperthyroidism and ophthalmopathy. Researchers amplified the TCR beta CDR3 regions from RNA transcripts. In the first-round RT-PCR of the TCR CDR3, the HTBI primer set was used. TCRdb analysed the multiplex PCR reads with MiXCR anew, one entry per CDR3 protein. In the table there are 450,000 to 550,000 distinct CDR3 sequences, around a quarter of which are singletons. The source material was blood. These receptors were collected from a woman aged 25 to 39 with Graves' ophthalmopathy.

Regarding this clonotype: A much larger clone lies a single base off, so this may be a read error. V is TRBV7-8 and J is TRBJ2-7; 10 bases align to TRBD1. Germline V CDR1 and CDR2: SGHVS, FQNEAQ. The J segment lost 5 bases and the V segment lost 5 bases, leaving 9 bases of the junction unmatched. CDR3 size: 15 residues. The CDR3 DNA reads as TGTGCCAGCAGCCCTAGACAGGGGGCGAGGCACGAGCAGTACTTC. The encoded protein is CASSPRQGARHEQYF.

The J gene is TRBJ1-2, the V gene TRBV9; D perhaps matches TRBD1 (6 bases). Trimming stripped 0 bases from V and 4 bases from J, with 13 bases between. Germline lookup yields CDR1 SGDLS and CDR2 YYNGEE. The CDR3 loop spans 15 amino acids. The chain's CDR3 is CASSVASGGGYGYTF. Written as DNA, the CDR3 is TGTGCCAGCAGCGTAGCTTCGGGGGGCGGCTATGGCTACACCTTC.

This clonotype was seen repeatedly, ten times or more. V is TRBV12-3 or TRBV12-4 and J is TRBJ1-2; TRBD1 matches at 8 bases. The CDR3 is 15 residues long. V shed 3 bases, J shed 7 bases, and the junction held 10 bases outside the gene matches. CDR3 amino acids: CASSFLAGGAGGYTF. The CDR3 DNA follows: TGTGCCAGCAGTTTCTTGGCAGGGGGCGCGGGTGGCTACACCTTC.

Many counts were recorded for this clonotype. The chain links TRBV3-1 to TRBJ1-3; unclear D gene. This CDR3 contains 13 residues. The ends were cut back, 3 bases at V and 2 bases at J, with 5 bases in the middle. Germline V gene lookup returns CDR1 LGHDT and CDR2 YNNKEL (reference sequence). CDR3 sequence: CASSHGAGNTIYF. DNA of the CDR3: TGTGCCAGCAGCCACGGGGCTGGAAACACCATATATTTT.

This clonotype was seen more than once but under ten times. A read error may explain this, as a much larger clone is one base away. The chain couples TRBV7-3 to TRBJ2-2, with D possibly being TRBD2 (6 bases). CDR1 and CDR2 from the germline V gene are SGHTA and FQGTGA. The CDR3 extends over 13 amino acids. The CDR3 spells CASSSGPGGELSF. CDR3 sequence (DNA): TGTGCCAGCAGCTCGGGACCGGGCGGGGAGCTGTCTTTT.

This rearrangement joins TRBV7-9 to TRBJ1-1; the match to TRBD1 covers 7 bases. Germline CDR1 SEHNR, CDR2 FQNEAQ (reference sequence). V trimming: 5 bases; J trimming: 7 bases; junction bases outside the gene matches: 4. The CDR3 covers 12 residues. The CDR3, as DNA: TGTGCCAGCAGCCCAACAGGGGATGAAGCTTTCTTT. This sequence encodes CASSPTGDEAFF.

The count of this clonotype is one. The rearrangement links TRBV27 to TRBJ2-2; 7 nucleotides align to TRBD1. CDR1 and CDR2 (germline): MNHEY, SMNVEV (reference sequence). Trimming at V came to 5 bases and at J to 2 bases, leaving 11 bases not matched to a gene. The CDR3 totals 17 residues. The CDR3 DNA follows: TGTGCCAGCAGTAGACAGGGATTTCTAAATAACACCGGGGAGCTGTTTTTT. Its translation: CASSRQGFLNNTGELFF.

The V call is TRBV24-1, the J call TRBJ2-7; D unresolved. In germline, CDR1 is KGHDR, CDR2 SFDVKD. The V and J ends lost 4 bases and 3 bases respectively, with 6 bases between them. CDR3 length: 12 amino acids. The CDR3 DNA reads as TGTGCCACCAGTGACAGCAACTACGAGCAGTACTTC. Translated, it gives CATSDSNYEQYF.

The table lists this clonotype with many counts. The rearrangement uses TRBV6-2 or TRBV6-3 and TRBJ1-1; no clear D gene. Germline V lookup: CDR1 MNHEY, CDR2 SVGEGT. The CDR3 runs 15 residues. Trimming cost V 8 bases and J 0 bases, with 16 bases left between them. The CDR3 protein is CASVGGQSMNTEAFF. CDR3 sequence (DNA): TGTGCCAGCGTAGGTGGGCAATCCATGAACACTGAAGCTTTCTTT.

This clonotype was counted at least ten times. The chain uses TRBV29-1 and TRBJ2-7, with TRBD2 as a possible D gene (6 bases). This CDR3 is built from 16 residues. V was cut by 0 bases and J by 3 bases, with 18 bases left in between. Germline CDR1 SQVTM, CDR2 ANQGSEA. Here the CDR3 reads CSVEDFSGRGSYEQYF. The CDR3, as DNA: TGCAGCGTTGAAGATTTCTCCGGGAGAGGGAGCTACGAGCAGTACTTC.

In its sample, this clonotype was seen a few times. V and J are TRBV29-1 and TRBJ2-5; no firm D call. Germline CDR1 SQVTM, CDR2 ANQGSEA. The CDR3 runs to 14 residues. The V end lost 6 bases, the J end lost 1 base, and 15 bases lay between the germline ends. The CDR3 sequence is CSVDPSGVQETQYF. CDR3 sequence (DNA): TGCAGCGTCGACCCCTCAGGAGTCCAAGAGACCCAGTACTTC.

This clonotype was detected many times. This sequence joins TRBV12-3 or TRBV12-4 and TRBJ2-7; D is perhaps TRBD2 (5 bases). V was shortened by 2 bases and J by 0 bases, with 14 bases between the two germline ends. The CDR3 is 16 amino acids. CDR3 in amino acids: CASSLTPRAYSYEQYF. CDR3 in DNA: TGTGCCAGCAGTTTAACCCCGAGGGCTTACTCCTACGAGCAGTACTTC.

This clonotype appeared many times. The CDR3 DNA reads as TGCAGTGCTACCCCCGGGGCTAACACCGGGGAGCTGTTTTTT. Amino acid sequence: CSATPGANTGELFF. The chain couples TRBV20-1 to TRBJ2-2; D may correspond to TRBD1 or TRBD2 (5 bases each). Germline loops: CDR1 DFQATT, CDR2 SNEGSKA (reference sequence). There are 14 residues in the CDR3. Trimming pared 4 bases from V and 2 bases from J, leaving 11 bases between.

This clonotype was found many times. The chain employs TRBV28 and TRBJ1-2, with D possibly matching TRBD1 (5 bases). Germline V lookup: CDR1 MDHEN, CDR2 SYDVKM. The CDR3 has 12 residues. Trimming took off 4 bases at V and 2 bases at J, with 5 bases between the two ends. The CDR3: CASSWGNYGYTF. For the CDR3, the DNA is TGTGCCAGCAGTTGGGGCAACTATGGCTACACCTTC.

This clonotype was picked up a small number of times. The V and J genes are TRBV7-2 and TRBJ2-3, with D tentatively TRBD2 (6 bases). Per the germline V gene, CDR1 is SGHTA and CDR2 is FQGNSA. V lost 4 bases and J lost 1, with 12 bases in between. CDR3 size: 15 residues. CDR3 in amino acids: CASSWDSGGTDTQYF. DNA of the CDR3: TGTGCCAGCAGCTGGGATTCGGGGGGCACAGATACGCAGTATTTT. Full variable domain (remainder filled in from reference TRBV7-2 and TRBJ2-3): GAGVSQSPSNKVTEKGKDVELRCDPISGHTALYWYRQSLGQGLEFLIYFQGNSAPDKSGLPSDRFSAERTGGSVSTLTIQRTQQEDSAVYLCASSWDSGGTDTQYFGPGTRLTVL.

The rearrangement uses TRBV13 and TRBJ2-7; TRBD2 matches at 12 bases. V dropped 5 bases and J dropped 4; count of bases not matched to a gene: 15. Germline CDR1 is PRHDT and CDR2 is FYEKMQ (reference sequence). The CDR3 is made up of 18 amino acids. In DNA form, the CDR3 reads TGTGCCAGCAGCCAGGGACTAGCGGGCCCTCGCTCTATTTACGAGCAGTACTTC. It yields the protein CASSQGLAGPRSIYEQYF.

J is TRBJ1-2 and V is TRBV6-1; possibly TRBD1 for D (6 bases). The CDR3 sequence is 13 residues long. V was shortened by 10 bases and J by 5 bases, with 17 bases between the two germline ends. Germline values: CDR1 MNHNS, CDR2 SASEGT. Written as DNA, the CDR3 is TGTGCCACGACCCGGGACACGATATATGGCTACACCTTC. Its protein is CATTRDTIYGYTF.

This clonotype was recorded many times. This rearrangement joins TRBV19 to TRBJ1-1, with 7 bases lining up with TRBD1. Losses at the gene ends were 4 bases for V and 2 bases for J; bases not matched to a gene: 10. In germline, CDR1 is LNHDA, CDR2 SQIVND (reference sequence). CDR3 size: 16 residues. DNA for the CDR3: TGTGCCAGTAGTACGATACAGGGGCGGGGTAACACTGAAGCTTTCTTT. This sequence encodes CASSTIQGRGNTEAFF.

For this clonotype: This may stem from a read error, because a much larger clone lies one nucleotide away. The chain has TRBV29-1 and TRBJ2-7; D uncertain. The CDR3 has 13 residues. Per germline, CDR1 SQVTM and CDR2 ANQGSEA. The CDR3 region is CGVEVPGSQEQYF. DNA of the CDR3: TGCGGCGTTGAAGTCCCTGGCAGTCAAGAGCAGTACTTC.

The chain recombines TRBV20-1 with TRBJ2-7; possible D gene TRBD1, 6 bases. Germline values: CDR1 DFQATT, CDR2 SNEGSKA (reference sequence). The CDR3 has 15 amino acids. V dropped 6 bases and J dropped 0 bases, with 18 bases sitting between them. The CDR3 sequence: CSALLGAASSYEQYF. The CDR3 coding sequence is TGCAGTGCCCTACTGGGGGCGGCAAGCTCCTACGAGCAGTACTTC.

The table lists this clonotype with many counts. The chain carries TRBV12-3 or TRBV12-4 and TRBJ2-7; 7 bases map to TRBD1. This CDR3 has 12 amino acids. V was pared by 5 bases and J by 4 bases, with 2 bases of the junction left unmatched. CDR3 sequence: CASSNRGYEQYF. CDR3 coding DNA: TGTGCCAGCAGTAACAGGGGTTACGAGCAGTACTTC.

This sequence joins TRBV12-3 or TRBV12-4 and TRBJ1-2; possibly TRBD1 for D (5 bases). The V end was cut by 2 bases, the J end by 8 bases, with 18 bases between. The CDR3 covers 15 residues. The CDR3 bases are TGTGCCAGCAGTTTAAGCTTGGGACCCTCCGGAGGCTACACCTTC. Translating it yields CASSLSLGPSGGYTF.

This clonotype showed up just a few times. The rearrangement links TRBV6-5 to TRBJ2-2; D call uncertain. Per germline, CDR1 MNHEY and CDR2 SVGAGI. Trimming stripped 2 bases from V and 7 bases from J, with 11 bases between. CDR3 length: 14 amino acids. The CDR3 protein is CASSYPQSGGELFF. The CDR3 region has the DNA TGTGCCAGCAGTTACCCCCAGTCCGGCGGGGAGCTGTTTTTT.

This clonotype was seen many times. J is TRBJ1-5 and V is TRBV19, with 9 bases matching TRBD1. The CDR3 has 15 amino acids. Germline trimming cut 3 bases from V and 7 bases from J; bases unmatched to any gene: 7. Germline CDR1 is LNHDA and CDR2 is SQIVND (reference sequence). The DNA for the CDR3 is TGTGCCAGTAGTATGTACAGGGGGCAAGGGCAGCCCCAGCATTTT. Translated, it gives CASSMYRGQGQPQHF.

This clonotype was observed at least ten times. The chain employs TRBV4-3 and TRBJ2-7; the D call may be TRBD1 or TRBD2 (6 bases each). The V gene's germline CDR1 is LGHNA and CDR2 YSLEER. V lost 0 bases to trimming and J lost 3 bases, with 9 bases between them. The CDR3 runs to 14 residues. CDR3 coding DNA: TGCGCCAGCAGCCAAGATCGGGGGCACTACGAGCAGTACTTC. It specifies CASSQDRGHYEQYF.

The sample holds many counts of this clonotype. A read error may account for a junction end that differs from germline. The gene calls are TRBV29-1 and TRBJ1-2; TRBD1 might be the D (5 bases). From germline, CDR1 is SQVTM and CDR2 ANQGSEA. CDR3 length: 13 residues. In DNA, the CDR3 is TGCAGCGTGGAAGAAGAGACAGACTATGGCTACACCTTC. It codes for CSVEEETDYGYTF.

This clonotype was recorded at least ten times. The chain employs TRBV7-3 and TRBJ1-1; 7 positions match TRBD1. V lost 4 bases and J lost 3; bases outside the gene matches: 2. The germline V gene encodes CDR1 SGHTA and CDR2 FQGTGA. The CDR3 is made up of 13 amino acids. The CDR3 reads CASSWDSYTEAFF. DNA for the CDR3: TGTGCCAGCAGCTGGGACAGTTACACTGAAGCTTTCTTT.

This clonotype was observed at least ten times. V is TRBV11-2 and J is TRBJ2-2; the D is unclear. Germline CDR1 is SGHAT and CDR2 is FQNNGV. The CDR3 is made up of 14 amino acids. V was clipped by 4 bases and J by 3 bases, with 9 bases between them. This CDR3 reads CASSSLLHTGELFF. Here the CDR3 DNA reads TGTGCCAGCAGCTCACTCCTTCACACCGGGGAGCTGTTTTTT.

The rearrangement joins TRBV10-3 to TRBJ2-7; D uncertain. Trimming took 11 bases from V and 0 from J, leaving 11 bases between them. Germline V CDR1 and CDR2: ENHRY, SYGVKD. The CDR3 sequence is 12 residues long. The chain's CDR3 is CASRALSYEQYF. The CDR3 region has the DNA TGTGCCTCAAGAGCCCTCTCCTACGAGCAGTACTTC.

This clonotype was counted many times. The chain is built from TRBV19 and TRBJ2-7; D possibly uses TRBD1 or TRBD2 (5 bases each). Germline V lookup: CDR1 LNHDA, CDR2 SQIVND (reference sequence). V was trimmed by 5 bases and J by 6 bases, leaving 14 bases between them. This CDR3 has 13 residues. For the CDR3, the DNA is TGTGCCAGTAGTTTCCCCGGGGCCGGCGAGCAGTACTTC. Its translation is CASSFPGAGEQYF.

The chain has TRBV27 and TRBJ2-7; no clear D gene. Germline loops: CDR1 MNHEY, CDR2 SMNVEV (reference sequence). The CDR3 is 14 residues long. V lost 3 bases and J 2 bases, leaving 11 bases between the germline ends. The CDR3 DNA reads TGTGCCAGCAGTTTTGCTAGTGGCCCCTACGAGCAGTACTTC. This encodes CASSFASGPYEQYF.